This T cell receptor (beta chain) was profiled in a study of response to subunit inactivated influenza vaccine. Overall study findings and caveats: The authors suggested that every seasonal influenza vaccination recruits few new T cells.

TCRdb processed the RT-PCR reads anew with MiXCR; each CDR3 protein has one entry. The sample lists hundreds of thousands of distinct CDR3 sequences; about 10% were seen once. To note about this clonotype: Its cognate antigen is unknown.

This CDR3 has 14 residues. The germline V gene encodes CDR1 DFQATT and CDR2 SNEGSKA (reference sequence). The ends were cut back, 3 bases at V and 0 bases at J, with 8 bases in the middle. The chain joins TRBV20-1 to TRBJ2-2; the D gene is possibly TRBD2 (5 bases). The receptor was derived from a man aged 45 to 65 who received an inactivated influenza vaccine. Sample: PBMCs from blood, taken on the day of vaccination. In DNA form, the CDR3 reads TGCAGTGCTAGCGGGGTTACGAACACCGGGGAGCTGTTTTTT. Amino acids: CSASGVTNTGELFF.